These 18 T cell receptor beta chains share one sample of origin, sequenced in a study of brain metastases from non-small cell lung cancer. Libraries were prepared by immunoSEQ multiplex PCR; TCRdb keeps only in-frame clonotypes and omits some of them. The repertoire has approximately 3,300 clones, 85% to 90% of them found once; the top ten carry 6.6%. The sample comprised primary lung tumor tissue. Receptors originate from a donor at least 40 years old with non-small cell lung cancer.

With regard to this clone: One end of the junction does not line up with germline, which may come from a read error. The rearrangement joins TRBV10-3 to TRBJ1-1, with TRBD1 as a possible D gene (6 bases). The CDR3 extends over 14 amino acids. Germline CDR1 reads ENHRY; CDR2 reads SYGVKD. The CDR3 DNA follows: TGTGCCATCAGTGAGTCGTGGGACACGACTGAAGTTTTCTTT. This sequence encodes CAISESWDTTEVFF.

V is TRBV28 and J is TRBJ2-7; the D gene could be TRBD1 or TRBD2 (5 bases each). This CDR3 has 14 amino acids. Trimming shortened V by 4 bases and J by 6 bases, and 16 bases separated the two germline ends. Germline values: CDR1 MDHEN, CDR2 SYDVKM. CDR3 residues: CASSYTRGKGEQYF. CDR3 sequence (DNA): TGTGCCAGCAGTTATACTAGGGGCAAAGGCGAGCAGTACTTC.

The gene calls are TRBV21-1 and TRBJ1-4; the D call in the table, TRBD1, was not verified against the DNA. TRBV21-1 is an annotated pseudogene. This CDR3 is built from 17 residues. The CDR3, as DNA: TGTGCCAGCAGCATGTCCCCATCTCAGACAACTAATGAAAAACTGTTTTTT. Encoded protein: CASSMSPSQTTNEKLFF.

The V call is TRBV27, the J call TRBJ1-2; the D is unclear. V was pared by 11 bases and J by 1 base, with 14 bases between. Germline CDR1 reads MNHEY; CDR2 reads SMNVEV (reference sequence). The CDR3 totals 13 residues. The CDR3 DNA sequence: TGTGCCTCCCCCCCCGCGGATAACTATGGCTACACCTTC. It codes for CASPPADNYGYTF.

About this clone: Other nucleotide sequences from this sample produce the same CDR3. The chain carries TRBV2 and TRBJ1-5; TRBD1 matches at 8 bases. CDR1 is SNHLY, CDR2 FYNNEI, per germline. CDR3 length equals 15 residues. V shed 5 bases and J 4 bases; nucleotides not matched to a gene: 7. The CDR3, as DNA: TGTGCCAGCAGTCATCCAGGACAGGGTAATCAGCCCCAGCATTTT. It codes for CASSHPGQGNQPQHF.

The chain carries TRBV5-1 and TRBJ2-5, with D unclear. V was shortened by 3 bases and J by 7 bases, with 13 bases between the two germline ends. Germline CDR1 reads SGHRS; CDR2 reads YFSETQ. This CDR3 spans 13 amino acids. CDR3 nucleotides: TGCGCCAGCAGCTCACACACTATAGGGACCCAGTACTTC. This gives the protein CASSSHTIGTQYF.

This clone was seen a single time. The rearrangement links TRBV28 to TRBJ1-2; TRBD1 is a possible D gene (5 bases). V lost 5 bases and J 4 bases, leaving 17 bases between the germline ends. Germline V gene sequence: CDR1 MDHEN, CDR2 SYDVKM. CDR3 size: 15 residues. The CDR3 sequence: CASSPTAGFGYGYTF. The CDR3 region has the DNA TGTGCCAGCAGTCCCACCGCAGGGTTCGGCTATGGCTACACCTTC.

The genes are TRBV5-4 and TRBJ1-1; D unclear. V shed 4 bases and J shed 3 bases, with 16 bases lying between them. CDR1 and CDR2 from the germline V gene are SGHNT and YYREEE (reference sequence). This CDR3 spans 15 amino acids. This CDR3 is CASSPDGLPDTEAFF. CDR3 nucleotide sequence: TGTGCCAGCAGCCCTGATGGACTTCCGGACACTGAAGCTTTCTTT.

The CDR3 sequence: CASSPPGVQETQYF. The CDR3 bases are TGTGCCAGCAGCCCCCCCGGGGTTCAAGAGACCCAGTACTTC. The chain carries TRBV3-1 (or the pseudogene TRBV3-2) and TRBJ2-5, with D possibly being TRBD2 (5 bases). Trimming pared 4 bases from V and 2 bases from J, leaving 11 bases between. This CDR3 has 14 residues. The V gene's germline CDR1 is LGHDT and CDR2 YNNKEL (reference sequence).

Remarks on this clone: At one boundary the junction diverges from the germline segment, which might be a read error. The chain employs TRBV2 and TRBJ2-7; no clear D gene. The CDR3 loop spans 12 amino acids. The germline gives CDR1 SNHLY, CDR2 FYNNEI. CDR3 sequence: CTSVLWGYEQYF. The CDR3 DNA reads as TGTACCAGCGTCCTTTGGGGCTACGAGCAGTACTTC.

This chain joins TRBV6-2 or TRBV6-3 and TRBJ1-5; D remains unclear. CDR1 MNHEY and CDR2 SVGEGT come from the germline V gene. V shed 2 bases and J shed 4 bases, with 3 bases lying between them. The length of the CDR3 is 12 residues. The CDR3 DNA is TGTGCCAGCAGTTACCTGAATCAGCCCCAGCATTTT. It translates to CASSYLNQPQHF.

J is TRBJ2-7 and V is TRBV28, with TRBD1 identical over 8 bases. Trimming removed 4 bases from V and 5 bases from J; junction bases left unmatched: 10. This CDR3 is built from 15 residues. Germline CDR1 MDHEN, CDR2 SYDVKM. The CDR3 DNA reads TGTGCCAGCAGTTCCCCTCGGACAGGGCTTCACGAGCAGTACTTC. Protein sequence: CASSSPRTGLHEQYF.

This chain connects TRBV5-1 to TRBJ2-5; D may be TRBD1 (5 bases). The end of the DNA fits TRBJ2-7 better, so the J call may be wrong. The CDR3 is made up of 12 amino acids. CDR1 and CDR2 from the germline V gene are SGHRS and YFSETQ. Written as DNA, the CDR3 is TGCGCCAGCAGCACTACAGGATACGAGCAGTACTTC. Residues: CASSTTGYEQYF.

This sequence joins TRBV7-9 and TRBJ2-3; 10 bases are shared with TRBD2. The CDR3 contains 16 residues. Germline trimming cut 1 base from V and 4 bases from J; bases unmatched to any gene: 5. Germline values: CDR1 SEHNR, CDR2 FQNEAQ (reference sequence). CDR3 nucleotide sequence: TGTGCCAGCAGCTTAGATCTAGCGGGAGTCGCAGATACGCAGTATTTT. Translated: CASSLDLAGVADTQYF.

The J gene is TRBJ2-3, the V gene TRBV29-1, with 8 bases lining up with TRBD2. With 5 bases clipped from V and 1 base from J, the junction kept 2 bases outside the gene matches. The CDR3 is 13 amino acids. Germline V gene sequence: CDR1 SQVTM, CDR2 ANQGSEA. In DNA form, the CDR3 reads TGCAGCGTTAACGGGGGGGGCACAGATACGCAGTATTTT. This translates into CSVNGGGTDTQYF.

This chain uses TRBV10-3 with TRBJ1-6, with TRBD1 as a possible D gene (5 bases). From germline, CDR1 is ENHRY and CDR2 SYGVKD. This CDR3 contains 15 residues. V was trimmed by 0 bases and J by 10 bases, leaving 13 bases between them. The DNA of the CDR3 is TGTGCCATCAGTGAGTCGGGGGGGAAGAGCTCACCCCTCCACTTT. Protein product: CAISESGGKSSPLHF.

This chain connects TRBV3-1 (or the pseudogene TRBV3-2) to TRBJ1-2, with 8 bases matching TRBD1. The V segment lost 0 bases and the J segment 4 bases; nucleotides outside the gene matches: 7. This CDR3 has 16 residues. Germline assignment: CDR1 LGHDT and CDR2 YNNKEL (reference sequence). CDR3 amino acids: CASSQEGVTGGYGYTF. The CDR3 nucleotides read TGTGCCAGCAGCCAAGAAGGAGTTACAGGGGGCTATGGCTACACCTTC.

The chain employs TRBV27 and TRBJ2-1, with a possible D match to TRBD2 (6 bases). The germline V gene encodes CDR1 MNHEY and CDR2 SMNVEV (reference sequence). The CDR3 totals 15 residues. V was shortened by 1 base and J by 7 bases, with 14 bases between the two germline ends. This CDR3 reads CASSLWPEGLNEQFF. CDR3 sequence (DNA): TGTGCCAGCAGTTTATGGCCGGAGGGGCTAAATGAGCAGTTCTTC.